This T cell receptor beta chain is drawn from a study of T cell repertoires in cytomegalovirus infection. A few counts support this clonotype. The CDR3 length is 12 residues. The V end was cut by 5 bases, the J end by 7 bases, with 9 bases between. Germline V gives CDR1 SGHVS, CDR2 FNYEAQ. TCRdb redid the calling of the reads with MiXCR, one entry per CDR3 protein. The sample consists of 100,000 or so distinct CDR3 sequences, 20% to 30% of them appearing once. Sequencing input: CD8+ T cells from PBMCs. The rearrangement links TRBV7-6 to TRBJ2-1; D is unresolved. This clonotype originated in a human donor in good health (CMV status not recorded). Some clones in this sample may be carry-over from other donors' samples. DNA for the CDR3: TGTGCCAGCAGCGAAGGCTGGAATGAGCAGTTCTTC. This gives the protein CASSEGWNEQFF.